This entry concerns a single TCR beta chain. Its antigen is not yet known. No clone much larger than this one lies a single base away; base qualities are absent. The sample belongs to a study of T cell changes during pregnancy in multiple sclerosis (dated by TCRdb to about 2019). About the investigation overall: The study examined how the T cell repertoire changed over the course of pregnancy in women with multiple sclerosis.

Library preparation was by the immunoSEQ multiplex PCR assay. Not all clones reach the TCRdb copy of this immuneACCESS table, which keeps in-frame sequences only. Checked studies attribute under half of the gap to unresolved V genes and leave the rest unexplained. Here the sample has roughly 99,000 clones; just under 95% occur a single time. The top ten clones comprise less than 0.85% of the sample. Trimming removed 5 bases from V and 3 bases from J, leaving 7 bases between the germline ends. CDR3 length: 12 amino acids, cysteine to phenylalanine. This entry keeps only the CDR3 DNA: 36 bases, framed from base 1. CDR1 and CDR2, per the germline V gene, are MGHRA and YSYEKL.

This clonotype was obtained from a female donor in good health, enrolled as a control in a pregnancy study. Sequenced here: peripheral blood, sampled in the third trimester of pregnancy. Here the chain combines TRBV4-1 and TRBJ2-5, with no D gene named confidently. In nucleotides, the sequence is TGCGCCAGCAGCTCAGGTGAAGAGACCCAGTACTTC. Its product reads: CASSSGEETQYF.